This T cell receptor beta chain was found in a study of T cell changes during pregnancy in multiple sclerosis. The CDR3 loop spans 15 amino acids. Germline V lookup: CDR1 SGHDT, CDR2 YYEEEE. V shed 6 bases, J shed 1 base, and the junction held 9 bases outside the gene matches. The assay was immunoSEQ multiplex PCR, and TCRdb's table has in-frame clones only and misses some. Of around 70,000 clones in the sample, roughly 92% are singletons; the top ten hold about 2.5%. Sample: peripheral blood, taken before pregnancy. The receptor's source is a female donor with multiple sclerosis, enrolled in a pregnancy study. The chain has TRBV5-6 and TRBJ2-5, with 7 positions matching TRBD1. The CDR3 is CASTRKDRLQETQYF. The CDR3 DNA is TGTGCCAGCACCCGTAAGGACAGGCTCCAAGAGACCCAGTACTTC.